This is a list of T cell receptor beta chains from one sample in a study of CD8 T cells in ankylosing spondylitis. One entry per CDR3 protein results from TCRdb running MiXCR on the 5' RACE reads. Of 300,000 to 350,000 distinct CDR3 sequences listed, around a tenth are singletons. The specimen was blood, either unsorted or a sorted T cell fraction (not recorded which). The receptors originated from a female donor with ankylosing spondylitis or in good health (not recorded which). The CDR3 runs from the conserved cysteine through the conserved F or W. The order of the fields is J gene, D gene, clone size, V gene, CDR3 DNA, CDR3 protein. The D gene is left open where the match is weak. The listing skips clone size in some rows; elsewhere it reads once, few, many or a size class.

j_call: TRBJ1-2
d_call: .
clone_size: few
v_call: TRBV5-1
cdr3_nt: TGCGCCAGCAGCTTGACGGCAGATAGGGGCTACACCTTC
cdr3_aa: CASSLTADRGYTF

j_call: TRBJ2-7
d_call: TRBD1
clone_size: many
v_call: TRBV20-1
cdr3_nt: TGCAGTACTTCCGGGACAGGGTTGTCCTACGAGCAGTACTTC
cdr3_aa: CSTSGTGLSYEQYF

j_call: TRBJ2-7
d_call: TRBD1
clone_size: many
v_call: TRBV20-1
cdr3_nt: TGCAGTGCTGCCCATACCACAGGGGGGCCTCTCTACGAGCAGTACTTC
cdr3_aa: CSAAHTTGGPLYEQYF

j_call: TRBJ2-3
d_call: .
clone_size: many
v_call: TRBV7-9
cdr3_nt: TGTGCCAGCAGCCGCGCAGGGACAGATACGCAGTATTTT
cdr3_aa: CASSRAGTDTQYF

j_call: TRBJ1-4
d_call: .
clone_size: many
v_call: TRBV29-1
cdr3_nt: TGCAGCGTTCGTAGGGGAGGGGATGAAAAACTGTTTTTT
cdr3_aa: CSVRRGGDEKLFF

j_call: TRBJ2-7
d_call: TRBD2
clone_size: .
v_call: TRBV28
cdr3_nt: TGTGCCAGCACTCCCTGGGGTACTAGCGGCACCTACGAGCAGTACTTC
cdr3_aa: CASTPWGTSGTYEQYF

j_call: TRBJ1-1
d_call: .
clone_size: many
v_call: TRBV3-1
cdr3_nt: TGTGCCAGCTCACGGCAAATGAACACTGAAGCTTTCTTT
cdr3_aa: CASSRQMNTEAFF

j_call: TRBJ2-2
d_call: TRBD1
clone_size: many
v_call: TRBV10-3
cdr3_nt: TGTGCCATCACAACAGGGGCTAACACCGGGGAGCTGTTTTTT
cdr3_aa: CAITTGANTGELFF

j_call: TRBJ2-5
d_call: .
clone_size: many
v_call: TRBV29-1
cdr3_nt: TGCAGCGTTGCTGATGTGGAGACCCAGTACTTC
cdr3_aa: CSVADVETQYF

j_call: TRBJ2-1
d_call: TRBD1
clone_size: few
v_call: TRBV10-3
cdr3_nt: TGTGCCACAGGACAGGATTCGGCTTACAATGAGCAGTTCTTC
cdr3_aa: CATGQDSAYNEQFF

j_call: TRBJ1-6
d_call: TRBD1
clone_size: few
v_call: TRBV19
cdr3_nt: TGTGCCAGTACCCCATTGGATGGGACAGGTGCACCCCTCCACTTT
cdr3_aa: CASTPLDGTGAPLHF

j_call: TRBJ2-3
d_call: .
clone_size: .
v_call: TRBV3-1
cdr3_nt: TGTGCCAGCAGCCAAGCGAGTCTCGGGGGAGATACGCAGTATTTT
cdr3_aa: CASSQASLGGDTQYF

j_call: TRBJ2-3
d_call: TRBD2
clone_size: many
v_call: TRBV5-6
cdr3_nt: TGTGCCAGCAGCACCGTACTAGCGGGGGGGCCGTTAAGAGATACGCAGTATTTT
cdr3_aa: CASSTVLAGGPLRDTQYF

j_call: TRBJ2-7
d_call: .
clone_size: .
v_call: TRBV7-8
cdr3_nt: TGTGCCAGCACCATCCCGGCTGGCCTAACGAGTTACGAGCAGTACTTC
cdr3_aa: CASTIPAGLTSYEQYF

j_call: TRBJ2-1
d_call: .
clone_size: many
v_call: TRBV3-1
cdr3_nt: TGTGCCAGCCTTGGACACTCCTACAATGAGCAGTTCTTC
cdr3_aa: CASLGHSYNEQFF

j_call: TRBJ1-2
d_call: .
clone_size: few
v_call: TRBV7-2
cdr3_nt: TGTGCCAGCAGCTCCCCGGCGGTGGGGGTTTATGGCTACACCTTC
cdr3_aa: CASSSPAVGVYGYTF

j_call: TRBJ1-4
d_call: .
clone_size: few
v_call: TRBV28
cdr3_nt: TGTGCCAGCGGTTCGTATGGGAATAATGAAAAACTGTTTTTT
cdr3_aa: CASGSYGNNEKLFF

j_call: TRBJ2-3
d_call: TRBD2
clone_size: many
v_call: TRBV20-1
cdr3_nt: TGCAGTGCGCCTCGGGGCGGGGGGATCGCAGATACGCAGTATTTT
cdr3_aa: CSAPRGGGIADTQYF

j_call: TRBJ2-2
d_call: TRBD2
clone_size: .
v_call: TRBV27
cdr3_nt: TGTGCCAGCAGTTCACTAGCGGGAGGGCCTACCCGGGAGCTGTTTTTT
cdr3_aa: CASSSLAGGPTRELFF

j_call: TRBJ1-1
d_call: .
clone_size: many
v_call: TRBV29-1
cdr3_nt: TGCAGCGTCGGCCAGAGTGCAGGGTCGAATAAAGCTTTCTTT
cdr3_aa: CSVGQSAGSNKAFF

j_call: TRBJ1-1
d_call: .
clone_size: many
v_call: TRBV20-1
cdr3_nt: TGCAGTGCTAGAGTTACAGGGTCGAGGAGCGCTGAAGCTTTCTTT
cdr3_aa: CSARVTGSRSAEAFF

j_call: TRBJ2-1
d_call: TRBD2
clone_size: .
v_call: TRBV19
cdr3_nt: TGTGCCAGTAGTGGGCTAGCGGGGGGTGAGCAGTTCTTC
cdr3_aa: CASSGLAGGEQFF

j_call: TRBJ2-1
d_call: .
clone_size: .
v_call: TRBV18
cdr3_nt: TGTGCCAGCTCACCACTAGGACAGACTAGCTCCTACAATGAGCAGTTCTTC
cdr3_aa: CASSPLGQTSSYNEQFF

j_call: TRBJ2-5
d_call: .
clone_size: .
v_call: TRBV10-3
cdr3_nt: TGTGCCATCAGCCAGAGGGGCGGGGACCAAGAGACCCAGTACTTC
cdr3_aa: CAISQRGGDQETQYF

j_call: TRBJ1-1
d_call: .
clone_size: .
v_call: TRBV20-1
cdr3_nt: TGCAGTGCCGGAAGAAGGGTCCCTGAAGCTTTCTTT
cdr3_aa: CSAGRRVPEAFF

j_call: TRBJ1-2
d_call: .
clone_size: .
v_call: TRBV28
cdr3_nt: TGTGCCAGCAGTTTTGTGGCTAGAGCCAGGGTGAACTATGGCTACACCTTC
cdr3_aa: CASSFVARARVNYGYTF

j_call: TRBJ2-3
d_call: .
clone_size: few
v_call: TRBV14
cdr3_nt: TGTGCCAGCAGCCACCGCACGGGGACCCGGTCGGCTACGCAGTATTTT
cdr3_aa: CASSHRTGTRSATQYF

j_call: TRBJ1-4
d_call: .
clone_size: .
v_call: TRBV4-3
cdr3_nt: TGCGCCAGCAGCCAAGATGGCGAAACAGGGACTGAAAAACTGTTTTTT
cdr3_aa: CASSQDGETGTEKLFF

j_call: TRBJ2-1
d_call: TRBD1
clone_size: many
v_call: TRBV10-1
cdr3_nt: TGCGCCACCGGAGGACAGGGGGGGTTTATTGGGGGCAATGAGCAGTTCTTC
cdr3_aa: CATGGQGGFIGGNEQFF

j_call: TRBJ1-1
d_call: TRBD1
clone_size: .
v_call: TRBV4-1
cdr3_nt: TGCGCCAGCAGCCCTGTGGACAGGGGTGGGGTGAACACTGAAGCTTTCTTT
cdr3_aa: CASSPVDRGGVNTEAFF

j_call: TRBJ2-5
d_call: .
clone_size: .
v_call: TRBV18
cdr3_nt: TGTGCCAGCTCACTATACAGGGATGAGACCCAGTACTTC
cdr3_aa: CASSLYRDETQYF

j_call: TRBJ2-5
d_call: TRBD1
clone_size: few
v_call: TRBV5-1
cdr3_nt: TGCGCCAGCAGACAACTCGAGACAGGGAATGGGGAGACCCAGTACTTC
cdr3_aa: CASRQLETGNGETQYF

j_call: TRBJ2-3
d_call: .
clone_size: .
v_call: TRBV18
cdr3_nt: TGTGCCAGCTCTCGAAATCACGGAGGCACAGATACGCAGTATTTT
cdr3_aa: CASSRNHGGTDTQYF

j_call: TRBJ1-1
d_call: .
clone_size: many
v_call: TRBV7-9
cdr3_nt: TGTGCCAGCAGCAACCTACTTTCCGGCCCCTCGGACACTGAAGCTTTCTTT
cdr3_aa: CASSNLLSGPSDTEAFF

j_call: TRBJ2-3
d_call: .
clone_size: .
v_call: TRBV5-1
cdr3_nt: TGCGCCAGCAGCGAGACTAACACAGATACGCAGTATTTT
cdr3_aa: CASSETNTDTQYF

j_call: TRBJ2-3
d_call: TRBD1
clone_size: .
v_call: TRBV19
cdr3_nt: TGTGCCAGTACCCTGGGGACAGGCCGCACAGATACGCAGTATTTT
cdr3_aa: CASTLGTGRTDTQYF

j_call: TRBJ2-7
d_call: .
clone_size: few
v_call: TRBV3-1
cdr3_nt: TGTGCCAGCAGCCCCAACCACTACGAGCAGTACTTC
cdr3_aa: CASSPNHYEQYF

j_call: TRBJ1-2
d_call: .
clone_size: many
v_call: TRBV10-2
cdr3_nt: TGCGCCAGCACCGGCCCCGTCGTTAACTATGGCTACACCTTC
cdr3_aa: CASTGPVVNYGYTF

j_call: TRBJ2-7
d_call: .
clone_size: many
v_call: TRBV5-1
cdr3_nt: TGCGCCAGCAGCTCTACAGGGTCTTACGAGCAGTACTTC
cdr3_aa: CASSSTGSYEQYF

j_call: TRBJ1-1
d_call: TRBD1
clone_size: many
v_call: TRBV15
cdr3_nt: TGTGCCACCAGCAGAGATTTAGGACAGGGAGGAACTGAAGCTTTCTTT
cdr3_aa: CATSRDLGQGGTEAFF

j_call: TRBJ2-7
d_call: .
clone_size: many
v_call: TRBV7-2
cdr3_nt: TGTGCCAGCAGCTCCAACAGGGTCTCCTACGAGCAGTACTTC
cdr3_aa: CASSSNRVSYEQYF

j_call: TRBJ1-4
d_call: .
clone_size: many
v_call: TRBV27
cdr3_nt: TGTGCCAGCGGCCCGTGGGTTGAAAAACTGTTTTTT
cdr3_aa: CASGPWVEKLFF

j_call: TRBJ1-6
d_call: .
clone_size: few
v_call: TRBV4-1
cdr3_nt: TGCGCCAGCAGCCAATACCGAGGGCCAGAACTCGGAAACCTCCACTTT
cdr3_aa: CASSQYRGPELGNLHF